Listed here are 17 T cell receptor beta chains from one sample, sequenced in a study of blood T cell repertoires in COVID-19. The protocol was immunoSEQ multiplex PCR, while the TCRdb copy is restricted to in-frame clones and leaves out a portion. Among roughly 310,000 clones, 70% to 90% were seen once, and the ten largest hold 9.5%. Sequenced: PBMCs or T cells enriched from blood (not recorded which). These TCRs come from a woman aged 35 to 49 who had recovered from COVID-19.

The V call is TRBV30, the J call TRBJ1-2, with D tentatively TRBD1 (5 bases). Trimming removed 5 bases from V and 4 bases from J, with 14 bases in between. The CDR3 contains 13 residues. The V gene's germline CDR1 is GTSNPN and CDR2 SVGIG (reference sequence). CDR3 region: CAWVWGEGYGYTF. CDR3 DNA sequence: TGTGCCTGGGTCTGGGGGGAGGGCTATGGCTACACCTTC.

The rearrangement joins TRBV5-1 to TRBJ2-3, with 13 bases that match TRBD2. CDR1 is SGHRS, CDR2 YFSETQ, per germline. J lost 3 bases, V lost 4 bases, and 5 bases had no gene match. There are 16 residues in the CDR3. For the CDR3, the DNA is TGCGCCAGCAGCGCTGGGACTAGCGGGACGACAGATACGCAGTATTTT. The encoded protein is CASSAGTSGTTDTQYF.

This rearrangement joins TRBV6-5 to TRBJ2-7; TRBD2 aligns across 7 bases. In germline, CDR1 is MNHEY, CDR2 SVGAGI. This CDR3 has 13 residues. With V trimmed by 6 bases and J by 3 bases, 5 bases remained unmatched. Written as DNA, the CDR3 is TGTGCCAGCAGCCGGGGCGGGGGCTACGAGCAGTACTTC. Translated, it gives CASSRGGGYEQYF.

J is TRBJ1-3 and V is TRBV18; D not certain. Germline values: CDR1 KGHSH, CDR2 LQKENI. Trimming left V 3 bases short and J 2 bases short, with 5 bases between. This CDR3 is built from 13 residues. CDR3: CASSPSAGNTIYF. The CDR3 nucleotides read TGTGCCAGCTCACCTTCGGCTGGAAACACCATATATTTT. The complete variable domain, with remaining parts taken from reference TRBV18 and TRBJ1-3, reads NAGVMQNPRHLVRRRGQEARLRCSPMKGHSHVYWYRQLPEEGLKFMVYLQKENIIDESGMPKERFSAEFPKEGPSILRIQQVVRGDSAAYFCASSPSAGNTIYFGEGSWLTVV.

The chain joins TRBV27 to TRBJ2-3; D perhaps matches TRBD2 (7 bases). The V gene lost 2 bases and the J gene lost 6 bases, with 15 bases spanning the gap. The CDR3 runs 15 residues. Germline V gene lookup returns CDR1 MNHEY and CDR2 SMNVEV (reference sequence). For the CDR3, the DNA is TGTGCCAGCAGTTTAGTGGCGGGGGCTTCGGATACGCAGTATTTT. Translating it yields CASSLVAGASDTQYF.

The chain has TRBV4-3 and TRBJ2-2, with a possible D match to TRBD1 (6 bases). Trimming stripped 3 bases from V and 4 bases from J, with 15 bases between. This CDR3 contains 16 residues. CDR1 and CDR2 from the germline V gene are LGHNA and YSLEER. The CDR3, as DNA: TGCGCCAGCAGCCAGTCTATGACAGGAATCACCGGGGAGCTGTTTTTT. It yields the protein CASSQSMTGITGELFF.

The V gene is TRBV11-3, the J gene TRBJ1-4, with D possibly matching TRBD1 (6 bases). The germline CDR1 and CDR2 sequences are SGHNT and YENEEA. The V end lost 3 bases, the J end lost 7 bases, and 9 bases lay between the germline ends. The CDR3 totals 13 residues. The CDR3 loop reads CASSFEGGEKLFF. CDR3 nucleotide sequence: TGTGCCAGCAGCTTTGAAGGGGGTGAAAAACTGTTTTTT.

The DNA for the CDR3 is TGTGCCAGCAGCCCACGACAGGGACACGCTGAAGCTTTCTTT. It yields the protein CASSPRQGHAEAFF. The genes are TRBV21-1 and TRBJ1-1; TRBD1 is the table's D call, not checked against the DNA. TRBV21-1 is flagged as a pseudogene. The CDR3 is 14 amino acids.

The V call is TRBV2, the J call TRBJ2-1; TRBD2 matches at 7 bases. This CDR3 comprises 16 residues. Germline V gives CDR1 SNHLY, CDR2 FYNNEI. Trimming removed 2 bases from V and 0 bases from J; junction bases left unmatched: 4. CDR3 in amino acids: CASSETGGSSYNEQFF. CDR3 DNA sequence: TGTGCCAGCAGTGAAACGGGCGGGAGCTCCTACAATGAGCAGTTCTTC.

The V gene is TRBV19, the J gene TRBJ2-6; maybe TRBD1 (6 bases). Germline-derived CDR1 and CDR2 are LNHDA and SQIVND (reference sequence). Trimming stripped 6 bases from V and 0 bases from J, with 12 bases between. The CDR3 loop spans 16 amino acids. The DNA for the CDR3 is TGTGCCAGTAGGAACAGGGACCTCTCTGGGGCCAACGTCCTGACTTTC. Protein product: CASRNRDLSGANVLTF.

The chain recombines TRBV4-3 with TRBJ1-6; 8 nucleotides agree with TRBD1. V gave up 0 bases and J gave up 6 bases; unmatched junction bases: 7. CDR1 is LGHNA and CDR2 is YSLEER in the germline V gene. This CDR3 comprises 17 residues. CDR3 nucleotides: TGCGCCAGCAGCCAAGAGGGACAGGAAGAGGCTAATTCACCCCTCCACTTT. The encoded protein is CASSQEGQEEANSPLHF.

J is TRBJ2-1 and V is TRBV9, with 9 positions matching TRBD2. The ends lost 2 bases at V and 0 bases at J; junction bases unmatched: 3. CDR1 is SGDLS, CDR2 YYNGEE, per germline. This CDR3 region has 16 residues. CDR3 residues: CASSVGGGDSYNEQFF. The CDR3 DNA follows: TGTGCCAGCAGCGTGGGCGGGGGGGACTCCTACAATGAGCAGTTCTTC.

The rearrangement joins TRBV6-5 to TRBJ1-1, with D uncertain. From germline, CDR1 is MNHEY and CDR2 SVGAGI. The CDR3 consists of 13 residues. Trimming took off 5 bases at V and 11 bases at J, with 18 bases between the two ends. The CDR3 loop is CASSPNLGTNAFF. For the CDR3, the DNA is TGTGCCAGCAGTCCTAACTTAGGCACTAATGCTTTCTTT.

This chain connects TRBV11-3 to TRBJ2-1; tentatively, D is TRBD2 (6 bases). Trimming stripped 5 bases from V and 3 bases from J, with 23 bases between. This CDR3 is built from 18 residues. CDR1 and CDR2 from the germline V gene are SGHNT and YENEEA. The DNA of the CDR3 is TGTGCCAGCAGCCCCTGGACTATGTCCGACGCCTTCTACAATGAGCAGTTCTTC. It codes for CASSPWTMSDAFYNEQFF.

This clone was detected only once. The gene calls are TRBV13 and TRBJ1-3; D is possibly TRBD1 (5 bases). The CDR3 is 18 amino acids. V lost 5 bases and J lost 0, with 20 bases in between. The germline V gene encodes CDR1 PRHDT and CDR2 FYEKMQ (reference sequence). CDR3 coding DNA: TGTGCCAGCAGCAAAACCCAGGGTCCCGGCCACTCTGGAAACACCATATATTTT. It yields the protein CASSKTQGPGHSGNTIYF.

In DNA form, the CDR3 reads TGCGCCAGCAGCTTGGGTCAGGGGGTTCAAGAGACCCAGTACTTC. This sequence encodes CASSLGQGVQETQYF. This chain connects TRBV5-1 to TRBJ2-5; 7 nucleotides agree with TRBD1. CDR1 SGHRS and CDR2 YFSETQ come from the germline V gene. Trimming cost V 0 bases and J 2 bases; bases outside gene matches: 4. The CDR3 consists of 15 residues.

This chain links TRBV7-9 with TRBJ1-2; 7 nucleotides align to TRBD1. The CDR3 is made up of 13 amino acids. The ends lost 3 bases at V and 6 bases at J; junction bases unmatched: 4. The V gene's germline CDR1 is SEHNR and CDR2 FQNEAQ (reference sequence). CDR3 coding DNA: TGTGCCAGCAGCTTTACAGGGGAGGATGGCTACACCTTC. Translated: CASSFTGEDGYTF.